This section outlines one TCR beta chain sequence together with its context. As yet, its antigen is unknown. As every portion of the isolated RNA was reverse transcribed, the sequencing read expressed TCRB transcripts. Sequencing used immunoSEQ multiplex PCR; TCRdb keeps in-frame clones, though not all of them. The table has around 360,000 clones, roughly an eighth seen once. In total, each donor contributed a single heparinised blood draw that averaged around 100 mL. Each of the CD4+ naive, central memory, regulatory and stem cell-like memory populations was sorted via CD45RO/CCR7/CD25/CD127/CD95/CD27. This sample was included in a study of beta chain features in type 1 diabetes. Findings of the study overall: Patients with type 1 diabetes showed fewer VDJ junction insertions and more deletions. Shorter TCRB CDR3s, moderately but significantly so, marked every one of the four CD4+ subsets in Type 1 diabetes patients. Amplification by PCR could prefer shorter templates, with the same effect in patients and controls.

The CDR3 consists of 19 residues. With V trimmed by 0 bases and J by 9 bases, 18 bases remained unmatched. Germline-derived CDR1 and CDR2 are SGDLS and YYNGEE. This sequence originates from a woman between 18 and 29 years old with type 1 diabetes. The chain uses TRBV9 and TRBJ2-1; 10 bases are shared with TRBD2. Source material: naive CD4+ T cells from blood. CDR3 in DNA: TGTGCCAGCAGCGTAGCTTCGGACAGCGGGGGGGCCGCAGGGGTTGAGCAGTTCTTC. Translated: CASSVASDSGGAAGVEQFF.